Listed here are 31 T cell receptor beta chains from one sample, sequenced in a study of T cells in Graves' hyperthyroidism and ophthalmopathy. Regions amplified from RNA transcripts were the TCR beta CDR3 regions. Carried out on the TCR CDR3, a first-round RT-PCR used the HTBI primer set. MiXCR was run by TCRdb on the multiplex PCR reads, yielding one entry per CDR3 protein. The sample includes about 270,000 distinct CDR3 sequences, roughly 22% seen only once; the top ten take 64%. Sequencing was done on a sample of blood. Receptors originate from a man aged 25 to 45 with Graves' ophthalmopathy.

This clonotype was recorded many times. The gene calls are TRBV2 and TRBJ1-5, with D hard to call. CDR1 and CDR2 from the germline V gene are SNHLY and FYNNEI. CDR3 length: 14 residues. V was cut by 4 bases and J by 4 bases, with 11 bases left in between. For the CDR3, the DNA is TGTGCCAGCAGTGGTATTACACGTAATCAGCCCCAGCATTTT. The encoded protein is CASSGITRNQPQHF.

The chain has TRBV4-2 and TRBJ2-1; TRBD1 matches at 8 bases. Germline V gene sequence: CDR1 LGHNA, CDR2 YNFKEQ. This CDR3 is built from 15 residues. V was pared by 5 bases and J by 4 bases, with 7 bases of the junction left unmatched. DNA for the CDR3: TGTGCCAGCAGCAAGACAGGGGCCGGGTACAATGAGCAGTTCTTC. Translation gives CASSKTGAGYNEQFF.

In this sample, this clonotype turned up many times. This chain uses TRBV30 with TRBJ2-3; 7 bases are shared with TRBD2. CDR1 GTSNPN and CDR2 SVGIG come from the germline V gene (reference sequence). The J segment lost 1 base and the V segment lost 3 bases, leaving 13 bases of the junction unmatched. The CDR3 consists of 17 residues. CDR3 amino acids: CAWRGGRALRGTDTQYF. The DNA of the CDR3 is TGTGCCTGGAGAGGAGGGAGGGCCCTGCGGGGCACAGATACGCAGTATTTT. Full variable domain (outside the CDR3, taken from reference TRBV30 and TRBJ2-3): SQTIHQWPATLVQPVGSPLSLECTVEGTSNPNLYWYRQAAGRGLQLLFYSVGIGQISSEVPQNLSASRPQDRQFILSSKKLLLSDSGFYLCAWRGGRALRGTDTQYFGPGTRLTVL.

V and J are TRBV6-5 and TRBJ2-2, with TRBD2 as a possible D gene (6 bases). The CDR3 consists of 16 residues. Germline CDR1 MNHEY, CDR2 SVGAGI. Deletions cut 0 bases from V and 3 bases from J, with 11 bases between. CDR3 bases: TGTGCCAGCAGTTACTCTCGACGGGAGCACACCGGGGAGCTGTTTTTT. This sequence encodes CASSYSRREHTGELFF.

This clonotype was detected a few times. This rearrangement joins TRBV15 to TRBJ2-1; unclear D gene. CDR1 LNHNV and CDR2 YYDKDF come from the germline V gene (reference sequence). The CDR3 has 12 amino acids. V lost 6 bases and J 6 bases, leaving 9 bases between the germline ends. CDR3 nucleotides: TGTGCCACCAGTAGCTCTGGCAATGAGCAGTTCTTC. Its protein is CATSSSGNEQFF.

This chain links TRBV6-1 with TRBJ2-4; 11 nucleotides agree with TRBD2. The germline V gene encodes CDR1 MNHNS and CDR2 SASEGT. V was clipped by 6 bases and J by 3 bases; unmatched bases: 7. The CDR3 length is 16 residues. CDR3 sequence: CASSRTSGSSKNIQYF. CDR3 DNA: TGTGCCAGCAGCCGCACTAGCGGGAGTAGCAAAAACATTCAGTACTTC.

This clonotype was picked up many times. The chain joins TRBV27 to TRBJ2-3; TRBD2 matches 8 bases. V gave up 6 bases and J gave up 0 bases; unmatched junction bases: 2. The CDR3 covers 14 residues. CDR1 MNHEY and CDR2 SMNVEV come from the germline V gene (reference sequence). The CDR3 is CASRLAASTDTQYF. The CDR3, as DNA: TGTGCCAGCAGACTAGCGGCTAGCACAGATACGCAGTATTTT.

This clonotype was observed a few times. One end of the junction fails to match germline, which may point to a read error. V gene TRBV10-3 combines with J gene TRBJ1-5, with D possibly being TRBD1 (6 bases). The germline CDR1 and CDR2 sequences are ENHRY and SYGVKD. The CDR3 contains 19 residues. DNA of the CDR3: TGTGCCATCAGTGACCCTGACAGGAACAATCTGTATAGCATTCAGCCCCAGCATTTT. Translation gives CAISDPDRNNLYSIQPQHF.

The rearrangement links TRBV20-1 to TRBJ2-1, with TRBD2 matching 8 bases. CDR1 and CDR2 (germline): DFQATT, SNEGSKA (reference sequence). Trimming at V came to 0 bases and at J to 5 bases, leaving 3 bases not matched to a gene. This CDR3 is built from 14 residues. For the CDR3, the DNA is TGCAGTGCTAGAGACCCGGGGGGGAACAATGAGCAGTTCTTC. Its translation is CSARDPGGNNEQFF.

J is TRBJ2-5 and V is TRBV20-1, with 9 bases identical to TRBD2. V shed 7 bases, J shed 4 bases, and the junction held 13 bases outside the gene matches. The CDR3 has 15 residues. Looked up from germline, CDR1 is DFQATT and CDR2 is SNEGSKA (reference sequence). The CDR3 loop reads CSVPVSGSSGETQYF. Here the CDR3 DNA reads TGCAGTGTTCCGGTTAGCGGGAGTTCAGGAGAGACCCAGTACTTC.

This clonotype has a handful of counts. The rearrangement links TRBV5-1 to TRBJ2-5, with TRBD1 matching 8 bases. The length of the CDR3 is 14 residues. The V segment lost 0 bases and the J segment 7 bases; nucleotides outside the gene matches: 5. Germline lookup yields CDR1 SGHRS and CDR2 YFSETQ. CDR3 loop: CASSLAQGAGTQYF. CDR3 bases: TGCGCCAGCAGCTTGGCCCAGGGGGCCGGGACCCAGTACTTC.

The rearrangement links TRBV7-8 to TRBJ2-3; TRBD1 or TRBD2 may be the D gene (5 bases each). Per germline, CDR1 SGHVS and CDR2 FQNEAQ. V was pared by 3 bases and J by 2 bases, with 15 bases between. CDR3 length: 16 amino acids. The CDR3 nucleotides are TGTGCCAGCAGCTTTCGCCGGGCAGGGACCACAGATACGCAGTATTTT. Encoded protein: CASSFRRAGTTDTQYF.

This clonotype was observed a handful of times. The gene calls are TRBV7-3 and TRBJ2-2; D perhaps matches TRBD2 (5 bases). V lost 5 bases and J 4 bases, leaving 14 bases between the germline ends. From germline, CDR1 is SGHTA and CDR2 FQGTGA. This CDR3 region has 15 residues. In nucleotides, the CDR3 is TGTGCCAGCAGCCCATACCAGGAGGTCACCGGGGAGCTGTTTTTT. It is translated as CASSPYQEVTGELFF.

Ten or more counts support this clonotype. The rearrangement joins TRBV20-1 to TRBJ2-7, with no clear D. The CDR3 runs to 14 residues. Germline CDR1 is DFQATT and CDR2 is SNEGSKA (reference sequence). Trimming cost V 1 base and J 2 bases, with 12 bases left between them. CDR3 coding DNA: TGCAGTGCTAGAGGGCAGGACGGAACCTACGAGCAGTACTTC. It yields the protein CSARGQDGTYEQYF.

The chain couples TRBV4-2 to TRBJ2-1; D could derive from TRBD1 or TRBD2 (5 bases each). Trimming cost V 4 bases and J 10 bases, with 26 bases left between them. The length of the CDR3 is 17 residues. Germline CDR1 LGHNA, CDR2 YNFKEQ. The CDR3 DNA reads TGTGCCAGCAGCCCCGCCCCGGCAGGGCGGGCGGCCATCGAGCAGTTCTTC. Translation gives CASSPAPAGRAAIEQFF.

The sample holds a few counts of this clonotype. CDR3 sequence reads: CAWSPRGTYEQYF. The DNA for the CDR3 is TGTGCCTGGAGCCCTAGAGGGACCTACGAGCAGTACTTC. The V and J genes are TRBV30 and TRBJ2-7; D is possibly TRBD2 (5 bases). Trimming removed 3 bases at V and 2 bases at J, with 11 bases between. Per the germline V gene, CDR1 is GTSNPN and CDR2 is SVGIG (reference sequence). This CDR3 region has 13 residues.

This clonotype has a count of ten or more. This rearrangement joins TRBV7-9 to TRBJ2-7; 11 nucleotides align to TRBD2. Germline V gene sequence: CDR1 SEHNR, CDR2 FQNEAQ (reference sequence). V lost 10 bases, J lost 3 bases, and 5 bases stayed unmatched. CDR3 length: 13 amino acids. CDR3 nucleotides: TGTGCCACCACTAGCGGGAGTCTCTACGAGCAGTACTTC. Residues: CATTSGSLYEQYF.

This clonotype was counted ten times or more. This CDR3 reads CASLRTSGTNEQFF. The CDR3 DNA is TGTGCCAGCCTCCGAACTAGCGGGACCAATGAGCAGTTCTTC. This chain joins TRBV12-3 or TRBV12-4 and TRBJ2-1, with TRBD2 identical over 10 bases. Germline trimming cut 8 bases from V and 6 bases from J; bases unmatched to any gene: 7. There are 14 residues in the CDR3.

The chain links TRBV2 to TRBJ1-5; 7 positions agree with TRBD1. The CDR3 sequence is 17 residues long. V lost 2 bases, J lost 4 bases, and 11 bases stayed unmatched. CDR1 is SNHLY and CDR2 is FYNNEI in the germline V gene. The CDR3 DNA follows: TGTGCCAGCAGTGAAATACCAGGGGGGGCGCGGAATCAGCCCCAGCATTTT. It is translated as CASSEIPGGARNQPQHF.

The genes are TRBV4-1 and TRBJ1-6; D is uncertain. This CDR3 is 13 amino acids long. V lost 1 base and J lost 8, with 6 bases in between. Per germline, CDR1 MGHRA and CDR2 YSYEKL. Here the CDR3 reads CASSQGSDSPLHF. Here the CDR3 DNA reads TGCGCCAGCAGCCAAGGGTCCGATTCACCCCTCCACTTT.

The DNA for the CDR3 is TGCAGTGCGCTAGCGGGAGGCCGGTATACGCAGTATTTT. This translates into CSALAGGRYTQYF. The chain has TRBV20-1 and TRBJ2-3, with 11 bases aligning to TRBD2. The J segment lost 7 bases and the V segment lost 6 bases, leaving 6 bases of the junction unmatched. The germline V gene has CDR1 DFQATT and CDR2 SNEGSKA (reference sequence). The CDR3 runs to 13 residues.

This clonotype turned up a few times. V is TRBV24-1 and J is TRBJ2-2, with 7 bases fitting TRBD2. The CDR3 extends over 20 amino acids. Germline values: CDR1 KGHDR, CDR2 SFDVKD. Losses at the gene ends were 0 bases for V and 5 bases for J; bases not matched to a gene: 17. CDR3 sequence: CATSDLYVSGPDRATGELFF. The CDR3, as DNA: TGTGCCACCAGTGATTTGTATGTTAGCGGGCCCGATCGGGCAACCGGGGAGCTGTTTTTT.

This clonotype was observed many times. The rearrangement links TRBV28 to TRBJ1-5; 8 bases agree with TRBD1. Trimming at V came to 3 bases and at J to 1 base, leaving 17 bases not matched to a gene. The CDR3 length is 20 residues. Germline V gene sequence: CDR1 MDHEN, CDR2 SYDVKM. Here the CDR3 reads CASSLGATGARRGSNQPQHF. The CDR3 nucleotides read TGTGCCAGCAGTTTGGGCGCGACAGGGGCCCGGCGGGGAAGCAATCAGCCCCAGCATTTT. The whole variable domain, remainder taken from reference TRBV28 and TRBJ1-5, is DVKVTQSSRYLVKRTGEKVFLECVQDMDHENMFWYRQDPGLGLRLIYFSYDVKMKEKGDIPEGYSVSREKKERFSLILESASTNQTSMYLCASSLGATGARRGSNQPQHFGDGTRLSIL.

There are many counts of this clonotype. The chain uses TRBV6-6 and TRBJ2-7; TRBD1 matches 10 bases. V lost 0 bases, J lost 5 bases, and 4 bases stayed unmatched. Germline V gene data show CDR1 as MNHNY and CDR2 as SVGAGI (reference sequence). This CDR3 is 15 amino acids long. The DNA for the CDR3 is TGTGCCAGCAGTTACTCGCGGGACAGGGGCCACGAGCAGTACTTC. It translates to CASSYSRDRGHEQYF.

This clonotype was counted ten times or more. The chain has TRBV5-6 and TRBJ2-5, with TRBD1 identical over 10 bases. Trimming removed 5 bases from V and 4 bases from J; junction bases left unmatched: 8. This CDR3 has 15 amino acids. Germline lookup yields CDR1 SGHDT and CDR2 YYEEEE. CDR3 in DNA: TGTGCCAGCAGTACCGGGACAGGGGCCAGAGAGACCCAGTACTTC. Protein: CASSTGTGARETQYF.

This clonotype was seen a handful of times. The CDR3 DNA reads TGCAGTGCTGGAACTAGTGGGACCCATGAGCAGTTCTTC. Translating it yields CSAGTSGTHEQFF. V is TRBV20-1 and J is TRBJ2-1; D is possibly TRBD1 or TRBD2 (5 bases each). Per germline, CDR1 DFQATT and CDR2 SNEGSKA (reference sequence). Trimming removed 5 bases from V and 8 bases from J, with 16 bases in between. The length of the CDR3 is 13 residues.

The genes are TRBV2 and TRBJ2-5; D is unresolved. There are 13 residues in the CDR3. The ends were cut back, 8 bases at V and 4 bases at J, with 14 bases in the middle. Germline V lookup: CDR1 SNHLY, CDR2 FYNNEI. Here the CDR3 DNA reads TGTGCCAGCCAAAAGGACGGCTTAGAGACCCAGTACTTC. This translates into CASQKDGLETQYF.

Remarks on this clonotype: A junction boundary mismatches the germline segment, possibly from a read error. The chain is built from TRBV25-1 and TRBJ2-6; the D gene is possibly TRBD1 (7 bases). This CDR3 contains 18 residues. Germline V gene data show CDR1 as MGHDK and CDR2 as SYGVNS. CDR3 nucleotide sequence: TGTGCCAGCAGTCTCTCCAGGGGGGAACCCTCTGGGGCCAACGTCCTGACCTTC. Amino acids: CASSLSRGEPSGANVLTF.

This clonotype was recorded many times. V gene TRBV28 combines with J gene TRBJ1-4; the match to TRBD1 covers 9 bases. Germline CDR1 reads MDHEN; CDR2 reads SYDVKM. This CDR3 spans 15 amino acids. The V gene end was trimmed by 5 bases and the J gene end by 8 bases; junction bases not matched to a gene: 9. This CDR3 is CASSGMGQGKEKLFF. DNA for the CDR3: TGTGCCAGCAGTGGGATGGGACAGGGAAAAGAAAAACTGTTTTTT.

This clonotype has at least ten counts. The chain is built from TRBV12-3 or TRBV12-4 and TRBJ2-7; TRBD1 matches at 7 bases. The ends lost 5 bases at V and 2 bases at J; junction bases unmatched: 6. The CDR3 consists of 14 residues. This chain's CDR3 is CASSPTGTAYEQYF. The CDR3 DNA reads TGTGCCAGCAGTCCAACCGGGACAGCCTACGAGCAGTACTTC.

The V gene is TRBV11-2, the J gene TRBJ1-3; tentative D call: TRBD1 (5 bases). V shed 0 bases and J shed 5 bases, with 11 bases lying between them. The CDR3 sequence is 15 residues long. Germline loops: CDR1 SGHAT, CDR2 FQNNGV. The DNA for the CDR3 is TGTGCCAGCAGCTTAGATGGAGGGGAAAGAAACACCATATATTTT. Residues: CASSLDGGERNTIYF. The full variable domain, its missing parts supplied by reference TRBV11-2 and TRBJ1-3, is EAGVAQSPRYKIIEKRQSVAFWCNPISGHATLYWYQQILGQGPKLLIQFQNNGVVDDSQLPKDRFSAERLKGVDSTLKIQPAKLEDSAVYLCASSLDGGERNTIYFGEGSWLTVV.